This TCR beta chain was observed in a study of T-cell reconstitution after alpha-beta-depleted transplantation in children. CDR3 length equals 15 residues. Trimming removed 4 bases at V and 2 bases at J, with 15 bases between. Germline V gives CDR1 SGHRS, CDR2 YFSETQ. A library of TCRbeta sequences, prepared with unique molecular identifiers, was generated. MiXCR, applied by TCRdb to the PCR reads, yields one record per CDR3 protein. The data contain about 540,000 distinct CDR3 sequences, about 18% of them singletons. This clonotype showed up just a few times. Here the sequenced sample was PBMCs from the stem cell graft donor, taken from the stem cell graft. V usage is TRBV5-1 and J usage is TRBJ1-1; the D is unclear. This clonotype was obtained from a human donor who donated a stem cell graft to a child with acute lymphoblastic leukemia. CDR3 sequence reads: CASSPDPRINTEAFF. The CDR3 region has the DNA TGCGCCAGCAGCCCGGATCCCAGGATAAACACTGAAGCTTTCTTT.